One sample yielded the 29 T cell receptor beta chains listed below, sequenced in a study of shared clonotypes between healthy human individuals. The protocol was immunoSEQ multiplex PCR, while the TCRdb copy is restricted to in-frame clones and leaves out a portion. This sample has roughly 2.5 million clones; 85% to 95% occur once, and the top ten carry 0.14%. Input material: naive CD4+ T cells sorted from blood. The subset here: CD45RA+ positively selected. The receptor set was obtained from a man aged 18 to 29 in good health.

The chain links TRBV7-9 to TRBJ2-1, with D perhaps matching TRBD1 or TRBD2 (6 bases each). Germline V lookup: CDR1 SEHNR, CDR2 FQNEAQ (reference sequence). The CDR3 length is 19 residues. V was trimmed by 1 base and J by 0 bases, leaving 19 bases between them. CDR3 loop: CASSLGVIGGPSSYNEQFF. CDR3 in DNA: TGTGCCAGCAGCTTAGGGGTGATAGGGGGGCCTAGCTCCTACAATGAGCAGTTCTTC.

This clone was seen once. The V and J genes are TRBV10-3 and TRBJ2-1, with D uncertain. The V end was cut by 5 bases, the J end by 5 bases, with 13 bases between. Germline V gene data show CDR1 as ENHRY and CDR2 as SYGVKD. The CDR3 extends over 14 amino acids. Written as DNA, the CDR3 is TGTGCCATCAGTCGACGACTGGCGGACAATGAGCAGTTCTTC. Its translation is CAISRRLADNEQFF.

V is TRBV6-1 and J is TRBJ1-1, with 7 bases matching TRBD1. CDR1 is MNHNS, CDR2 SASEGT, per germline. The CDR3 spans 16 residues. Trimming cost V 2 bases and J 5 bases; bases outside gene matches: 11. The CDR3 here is CASSESVNRGVTEAFF. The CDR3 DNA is TGTGCCAGCAGTGAATCCGTTAACAGGGGAGTGACTGAAGCTTTCTTT.

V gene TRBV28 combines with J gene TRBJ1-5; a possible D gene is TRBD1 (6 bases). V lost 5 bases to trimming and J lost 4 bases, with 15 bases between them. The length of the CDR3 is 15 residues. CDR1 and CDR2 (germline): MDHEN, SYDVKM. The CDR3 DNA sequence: TGTGCCAGCAGTCAAACTCCGGGGGCAAATCAGCCCCAGCATTTT. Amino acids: CASSQTPGANQPQHF.

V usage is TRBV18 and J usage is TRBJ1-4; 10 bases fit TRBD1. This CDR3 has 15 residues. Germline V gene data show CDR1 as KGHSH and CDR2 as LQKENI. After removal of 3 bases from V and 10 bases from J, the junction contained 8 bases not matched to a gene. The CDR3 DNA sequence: TGTGCCAGCTCACCGGGGACAGGGGATAGGGGAAAACTGTTTTTT. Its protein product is CASSPGTGDRGKLFF.

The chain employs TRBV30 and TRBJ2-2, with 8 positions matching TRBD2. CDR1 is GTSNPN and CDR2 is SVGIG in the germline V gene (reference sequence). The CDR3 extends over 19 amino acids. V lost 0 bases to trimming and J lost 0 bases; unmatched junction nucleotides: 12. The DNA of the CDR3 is TGTGCCTGGAGTGTTGTGAGAACTAGCGGCCGAGCGAACACCGGGGAGCTGTTTTTT. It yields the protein CAWSVVRTSGRANTGELFF.

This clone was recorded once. The CDR3 reads CASSLEGPAGRYGYTF. The CDR3, as DNA: TGTGCCAGCAGCTTAGAGGGGCCAGCCGGGCGGTATGGCTACACCTTC. V usage is TRBV11-2 and J usage is TRBJ1-2; a possible D gene is TRBD1 (5 bases). Trimming pared 0 bases from V and 5 bases from J, leaving 16 bases between. The CDR3 has 16 residues. CDR1 and CDR2 (germline): SGHAT, FQNNGV.

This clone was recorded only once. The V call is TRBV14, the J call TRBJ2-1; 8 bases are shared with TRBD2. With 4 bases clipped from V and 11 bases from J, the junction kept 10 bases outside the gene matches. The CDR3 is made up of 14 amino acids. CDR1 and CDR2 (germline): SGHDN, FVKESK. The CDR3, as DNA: TGTGCCAGCAGCCCGGGGACTAGTCTATCGCAGCAGTTCTTC. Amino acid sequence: CASSPGTSLSQQFF.

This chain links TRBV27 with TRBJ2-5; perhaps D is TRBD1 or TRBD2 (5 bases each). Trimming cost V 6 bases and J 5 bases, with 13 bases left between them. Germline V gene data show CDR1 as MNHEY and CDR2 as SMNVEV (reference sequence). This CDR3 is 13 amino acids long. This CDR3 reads CASSPTGRETQYF. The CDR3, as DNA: TGTGCCAGCAGCCCGACGGGACGGGAGACCCAGTACTTC.

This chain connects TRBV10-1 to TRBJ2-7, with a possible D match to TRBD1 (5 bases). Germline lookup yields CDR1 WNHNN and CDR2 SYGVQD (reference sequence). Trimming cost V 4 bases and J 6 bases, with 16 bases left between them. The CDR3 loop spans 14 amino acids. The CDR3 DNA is TGCGCCAGCAGTGGTACAGGCACGCCTCTCGAGCAGTACTTC. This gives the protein CASSGTGTPLEQYF.

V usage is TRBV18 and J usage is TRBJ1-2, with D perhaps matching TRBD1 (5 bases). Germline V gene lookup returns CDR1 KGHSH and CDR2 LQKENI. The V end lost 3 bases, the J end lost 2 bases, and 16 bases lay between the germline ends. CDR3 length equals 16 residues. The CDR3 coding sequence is TGTGCCAGCTCACCGGGCCCCGACCAGGGAAACTATGGCTACACCTTC. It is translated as CASSPGPDQGNYGYTF.

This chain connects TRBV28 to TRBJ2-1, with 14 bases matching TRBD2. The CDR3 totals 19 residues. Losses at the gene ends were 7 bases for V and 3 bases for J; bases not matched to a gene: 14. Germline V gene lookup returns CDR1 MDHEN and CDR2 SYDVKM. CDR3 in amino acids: CASNLGTSGSYRGYNEQFF. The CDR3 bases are TGTGCCAGCAACTTAGGGACTAGCGGGAGCTATAGGGGCTACAATGAGCAGTTCTTC. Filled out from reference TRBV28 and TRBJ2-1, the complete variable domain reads DVKVTQSSRYLVKRTGEKVFLECVQDMDHENMFWYRQDPGLGLRLIYFSYDVKMKEKGDIPEGYSVSREKKERFSLILESASTNQTSMYLCASNLGTSGSYRGYNEQFFGPGTRLTVL.

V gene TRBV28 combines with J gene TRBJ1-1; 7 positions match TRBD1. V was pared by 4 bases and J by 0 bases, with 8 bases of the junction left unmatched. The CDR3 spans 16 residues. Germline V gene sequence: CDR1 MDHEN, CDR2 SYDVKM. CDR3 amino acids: CASSSTGVGMNTEAFF. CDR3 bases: TGTGCCAGCAGTTCCACAGGGGTGGGCATGAACACTGAAGCTTTCTTT. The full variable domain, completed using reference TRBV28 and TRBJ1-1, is DVKVTQSSRYLVKRTGEKVFLECVQDMDHENMFWYRQDPGLGLRLIYFSYDVKMKEKGDIPEGYSVSREKKERFSLILESASTNQTSMYLCASSSTGVGMNTEAFFGQGTRLTVV.

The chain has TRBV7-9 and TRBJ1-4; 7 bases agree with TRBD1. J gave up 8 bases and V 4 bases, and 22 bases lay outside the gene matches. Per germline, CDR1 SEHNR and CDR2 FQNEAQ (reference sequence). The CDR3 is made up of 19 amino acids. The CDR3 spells CASSSGTATLQGFGEKLFF. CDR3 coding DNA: TGTGCCAGCAGCTCAGGAACCGCGACACTACAGGGGTTCGGGGAAAAACTGTTTTTT.

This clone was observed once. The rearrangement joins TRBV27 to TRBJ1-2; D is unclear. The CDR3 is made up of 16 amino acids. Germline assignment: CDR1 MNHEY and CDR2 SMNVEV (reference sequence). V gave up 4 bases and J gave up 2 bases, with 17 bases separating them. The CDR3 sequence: CASSSSLTVPNYGYTF. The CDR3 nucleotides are TGTGCCAGCAGTTCCTCACTCACTGTCCCCAACTATGGCTACACCTTC.

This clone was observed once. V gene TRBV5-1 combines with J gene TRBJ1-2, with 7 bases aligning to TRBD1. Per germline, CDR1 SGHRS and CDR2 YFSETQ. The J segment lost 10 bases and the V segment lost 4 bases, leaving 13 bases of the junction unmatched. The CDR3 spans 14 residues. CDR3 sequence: CASSTLRTGGDYTF. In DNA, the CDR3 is TGCGCCAGCAGCACCCTAAGGACAGGTGGCGACTACACCTTC. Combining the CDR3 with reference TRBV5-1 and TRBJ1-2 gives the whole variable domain KAGVTQTPRYLIKTRGQQVTLSCSPISGHRSVSWYQQTPGQGLQFLFEYFSETQRNKGNFPGRFSGRQFSNSRSEMNVSTLELGDSALYLCASSTLRTGGDYTFGSGTRLTVV.

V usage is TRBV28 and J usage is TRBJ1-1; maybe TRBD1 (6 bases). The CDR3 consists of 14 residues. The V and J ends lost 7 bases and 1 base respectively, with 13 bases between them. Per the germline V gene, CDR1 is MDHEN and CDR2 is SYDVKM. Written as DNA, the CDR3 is TGTGCCAGCAAGACCGGGACAAAGAACACTGAAGCTTTCTTT. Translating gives CASKTGTKNTEAFF.

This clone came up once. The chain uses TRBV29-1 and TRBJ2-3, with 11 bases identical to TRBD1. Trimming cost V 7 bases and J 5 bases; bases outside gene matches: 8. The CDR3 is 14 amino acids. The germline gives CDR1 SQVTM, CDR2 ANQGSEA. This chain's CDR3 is CSAGGQGAKDTQYF. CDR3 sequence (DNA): TGCAGCGCTGGTGGACAGGGGGCCAAAGATACGCAGTATTTT.

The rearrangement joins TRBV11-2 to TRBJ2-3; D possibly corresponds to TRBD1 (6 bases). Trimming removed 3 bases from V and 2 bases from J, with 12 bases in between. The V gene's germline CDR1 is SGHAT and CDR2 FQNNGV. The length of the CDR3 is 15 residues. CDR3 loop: CASSFEGVPTDTQYF. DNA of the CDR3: TGTGCCAGCAGCTTTGAGGGGGTGCCCACAGATACGCAGTATTTT. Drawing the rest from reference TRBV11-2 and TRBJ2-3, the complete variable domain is EAGVAQSPRYKIIEKRQSVAFWCNPISGHATLYWYQQILGQGPKLLIQFQNNGVVDDSQLPKDRFSAERLKGVDSTLKIQPAKLEDSAVYLCASSFEGVPTDTQYFGPGTRLTVL.

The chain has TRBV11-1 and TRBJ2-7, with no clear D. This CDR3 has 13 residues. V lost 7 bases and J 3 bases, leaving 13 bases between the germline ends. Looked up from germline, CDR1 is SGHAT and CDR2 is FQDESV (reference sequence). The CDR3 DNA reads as TGTGCCAGCACACTGGACGAATACTACGAGCAGTACTTC. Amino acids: CASTLDEYYEQYF.

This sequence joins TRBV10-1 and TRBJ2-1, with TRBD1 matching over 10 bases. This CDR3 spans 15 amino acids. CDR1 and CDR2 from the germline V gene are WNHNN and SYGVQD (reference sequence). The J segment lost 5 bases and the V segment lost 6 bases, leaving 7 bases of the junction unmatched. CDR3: CASRPGQGSNNEQFF. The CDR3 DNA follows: TGCGCCAGCAGGCCGGGACAGGGGTCGAACAATGAGCAGTTCTTC.

CDR3 sequence (DNA): TGTGCCAGCAGTCCAAACCGGGGACAGCTTAATGAAAAACTGTTTTTT. Protein sequence: CASSPNRGQLNEKLFF. The genes are TRBV25-1 and TRBJ1-4; TRBD1 matches 7 bases. Trimming removed 5 bases from V and 4 bases from J; junction bases left unmatched: 10. The CDR3 extends over 16 amino acids. From germline, CDR1 is MGHDK and CDR2 SYGVNS.

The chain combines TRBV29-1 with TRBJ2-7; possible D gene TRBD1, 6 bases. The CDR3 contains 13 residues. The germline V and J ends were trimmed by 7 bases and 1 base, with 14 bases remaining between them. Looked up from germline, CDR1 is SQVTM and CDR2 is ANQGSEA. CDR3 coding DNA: TGCAGCGCCGGACAGTTGGTTTCCTACGAGCAGTACTTC. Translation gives CSAGQLVSYEQYF.

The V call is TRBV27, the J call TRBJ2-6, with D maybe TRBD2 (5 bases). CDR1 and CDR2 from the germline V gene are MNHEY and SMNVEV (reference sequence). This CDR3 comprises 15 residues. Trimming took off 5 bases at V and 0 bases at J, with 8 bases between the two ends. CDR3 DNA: TGTGCCAGCAGTCCGAGGGCCTCTGGGGCCAACGTCCTGACTTTC. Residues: CASSPRASGANVLTF.

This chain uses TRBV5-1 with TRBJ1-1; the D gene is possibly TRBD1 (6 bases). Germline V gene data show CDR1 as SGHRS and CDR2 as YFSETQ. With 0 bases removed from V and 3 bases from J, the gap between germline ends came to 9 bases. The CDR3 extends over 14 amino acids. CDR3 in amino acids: CASSLARGHTEAFF. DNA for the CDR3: TGCGCCAGCAGCTTGGCCAGGGGCCACACTGAAGCTTTCTTT.

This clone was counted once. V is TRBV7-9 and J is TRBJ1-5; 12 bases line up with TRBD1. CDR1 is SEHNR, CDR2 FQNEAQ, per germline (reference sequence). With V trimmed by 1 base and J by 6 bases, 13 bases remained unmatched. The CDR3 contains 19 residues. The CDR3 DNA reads TGTGCCAGCAGCTTAGAGTATTTGGGGGACAGGGGGCAAGTTCAGCCCCAGCATTTT. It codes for CASSLEYLGDRGQVQPQHF. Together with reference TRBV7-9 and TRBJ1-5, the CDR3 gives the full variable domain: DTGVSQNPRHKITKRGQNVTFRCDPISEHNRLYWYRQTLGQGPEFLTYFQNEAQLEKSRLLSDRFSAERPKGSFSTLEIQRTEQGDSAMYLCASSLEYLGDRGQVQPQHFGDGTRLSIL.

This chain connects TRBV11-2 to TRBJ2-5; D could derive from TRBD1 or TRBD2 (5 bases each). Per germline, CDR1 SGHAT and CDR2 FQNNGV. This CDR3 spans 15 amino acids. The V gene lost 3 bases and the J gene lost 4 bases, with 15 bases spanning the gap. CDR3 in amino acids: CASSFQGRWVETQYF. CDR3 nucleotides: TGTGCCAGCAGCTTTCAGGGACGATGGGTAGAGACCCAGTACTTC.

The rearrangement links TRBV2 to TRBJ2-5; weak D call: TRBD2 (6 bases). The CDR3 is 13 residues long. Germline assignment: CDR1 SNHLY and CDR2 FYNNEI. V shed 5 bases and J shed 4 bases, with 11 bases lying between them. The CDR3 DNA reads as TGTGCCAGCAGTCTCTTCGGGGGAGAGACCCAGTACTTC. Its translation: CASSLFGGETQYF.

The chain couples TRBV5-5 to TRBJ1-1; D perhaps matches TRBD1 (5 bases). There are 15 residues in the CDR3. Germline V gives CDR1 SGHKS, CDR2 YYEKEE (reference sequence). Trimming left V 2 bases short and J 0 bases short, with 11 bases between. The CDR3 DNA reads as TGTGCCAGCAGCTTTGCGACAGAGATGAACACTGAAGCTTTCTTT. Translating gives CASSFATEMNTEAFF.